This T cell receptor beta chain stems from a study of T cells after posttransplantation cyclophosphamide. General study findings and limits: Skin or GI-infiltrating T cells shared few TRB sequences with blood. Donor CD8+ memory clones often dominated recipient blood repertoires at later times. Recipient CMV seropositivity and CMV reactivation strongly tracked TRB clonality.

Germline V gene sequence: CDR1 SGHNT, CDR2 YYREEE (reference sequence). The trim removed 4 bases at V and 15 bases at J, leaving 22 bases unmatched. The CDR3 covers 16 residues. Concerning this clone: The antigen is undetermined.

Clones were read by immunoSEQ multiplex PCR, and TCRdb kept only the in-frame ones, dropping some. The top ten hold approximately 20% of the sample, which has around 7,100 clones, roughly four fifths seen once. Treatment was busulfan-fludarabine conditioning, a marrow graft, and cyclophosphamide on days +3 and +4. The material sequenced was PBMCs, taken about 1,500 days after allogeneic stem cell transplant with posttransplant cyclophosphamide. This chain connects TRBV5-4 to TRBJ1-5; 7 bases fit TRBD1. The clonotype comes from a male patient in his 30s who received an allogeneic stem cell transplant from a related donor, was CMV-positive, and had acute GVHD only. Some T cells may be provided by the graft donor. CDR3 residues: CASSQDLGQAFSPLHF. The CDR3 bases are TGTGCCAGCAGCCAAGATCTCGGACAGGCCTTCTCTCCCTTGCATTTT.